Presented here are 10 T cell receptor beta chains from one specimen sequenced in a study of T cell repertoires in cytomegalovirus infection (dated by TCRdb to the late 2010s). The listed sequencing device is Illumina HiSeq 1500. Using fastp at Q25 and MiXCR, TCRdb reprocessed the public reads and kept productive beta chains. Entries that share a CDR3 protein sequence are merged under the most common genes and DNA. Counted in this sample were about 490,000 distinct CDR3 sequences; 10% to 12% of them appeared once. The ten largest clones capture roughly a tenth of the sample. Sequenced material: PBMCs. The receptors shown here come from a human donor in good health (CMV status not recorded). Some clones in this sample may be carry-over from other donors' samples.

Many counts were recorded for this clonotype. The chain is built from TRBV5-1 and TRBJ2-7; maybe TRBD1 (6 bases). Trimming stripped 1 base from V and 1 base from J, with 12 bases between. Germline CDR1 and CDR2: SGHRS and YFSETQ. The CDR3 runs 15 residues. Here the CDR3 DNA reads TGCGCCAGCAGCTTGTCTCCGACAGGTTCCTACGAGCAGTACTTC. Amino acids: CASSLSPTGSYEQYF.

The chain employs TRBV27 and TRBJ1-2, with D maybe TRBD1 (5 bases). The CDR3 loop spans 15 amino acids. V gave up 4 bases and J gave up 8 bases, with 20 bases separating them. Germline V gives CDR1 MNHEY, CDR2 SMNVEV (reference sequence). CDR3 sequence reads: CASSSSGTLKVGYTF. The CDR3, as DNA: TGTGCCAGCAGTTCCTCCGGGACGCTCAAAGTCGGCTACACCTTC.

This clonotype was counted a few times. The rearrangement links TRBV20-1 to TRBJ2-4; D unresolved. Germline CDR1 DFQATT, CDR2 SNEGSKA (reference sequence). V shed 3 bases and J shed 0 bases, with 9 bases lying between them. The CDR3 contains 14 residues. The CDR3, as DNA: TGCAGTGCTAGTCCCGCACTAGCCAAAAACATTCAGTACTTC. Its protein product is CSASPALAKNIQYF.

This clonotype was seen more than once but under ten times. The V and J genes are TRBV5-6 and TRBJ1-1; no reliable D call. The CDR3 has 15 amino acids. Trimming took off 3 bases at V and 5 bases at J, with 17 bases between the two ends. Germline lookup yields CDR1 SGHDT and CDR2 YYEEEE. CDR3 sequence (DNA): TGTGCCAGCAGCTATTTTGTGGGAAGGAGTACTGAAGCTTTCTTT. Translated: CASSYFVGRSTEAFF. The full variable domain, completed using reference TRBV5-6 and TRBJ1-1, is DAGVTQSPTHLIKTRGQQVTLRCSPKSGHDTVSWYQQALGQGPQFIFQYYEEEERQRGNFPDRFSGHQFPNYSSELNVNALLLGDSALYLCASSYFVGRSTEAFFGQGTRLTVV.

This chain joins TRBV7-9 and TRBJ1-4, with no clear D. V gave up 1 base and J gave up 5 bases, with 8 bases separating them. The CDR3 has 14 residues. Germline V gene lookup returns CDR1 SEHNR and CDR2 FQNEAQ (reference sequence). CDR3 DNA: TGTGCCAGCAGCTTAGAATGGGGAAATGAAAAACTGTTTTTT. The encoded protein is CASSLEWGNEKLFF.

In this sample, this clonotype turned up many times. The chain joins TRBV11-2 to TRBJ2-7; 7 bases align to TRBD2. Germline V gives CDR1 SGHAT, CDR2 FQNNGV. The CDR3 covers 16 residues. V lost 5 bases, J lost 0 bases, and 10 bases stayed unmatched. The CDR3 nucleotides read TGTGCCAGCAGCCCCCCGGGAATAGCGGGCTCCTACGAGCAGTACTTC. Translating it yields CASSPPGIAGSYEQYF.

The chain carries TRBV5-6 and TRBJ1-4; no firm D call. Germline CDR1 reads SGHDT; CDR2 reads YYEEEE. The CDR3 spans 14 residues. V lost 0 bases and J lost 6, with 9 bases in between. The CDR3 DNA reads as TGTGCCAGCAGCTTGGGAGGGAACGATGAAAAACTGTTTTTT. It translates to CASSLGGNDEKLFF.

This clonotype was picked up a small number of times. The chain carries TRBV2 and TRBJ2-1; 11 bases agree with TRBD2. J gave up 4 bases and V 6 bases, and 2 bases lay outside the gene matches. The CDR3 consists of 14 residues. Germline V lookup: CDR1 SNHLY, CDR2 FYNNEI. The CDR3 DNA follows: TGTGCCAGCAGCGGACTAGCGGGTTACAATGAGCAGTTCTTC. Encoded protein: CASSGLAGYNEQFF.

This clonotype has ten or more counts. This chain connects TRBV2 to TRBJ1-6, with 7 positions matching TRBD1. The CDR3 loop spans 14 amino acids. The V segment lost 8 bases and the J segment 7 bases; nucleotides outside the gene matches: 8. Looked up from germline, CDR1 is SNHLY and CDR2 is FYNNEI. The CDR3 DNA follows: TGTGCCAGCGCGTCGGGACAGAGAAATTCACCCCTCCACTTT. Residues: CASASGQRNSPLHF.

There are many counts of this clonotype. The chain joins TRBV19 to TRBJ1-1; 8 positions match TRBD1. CDR3 size: 14 residues. V lost 9 bases, J lost 5 bases, and 11 bases stayed unmatched. The germline gives CDR1 LNHDA, CDR2 SQIVND (reference sequence). The CDR3 region is CASLSNRGGTEAFF. CDR3 DNA: TGTGCCAGCCTCTCGAACAGGGGGGGGACTGAAGCTTTCTTT.